The source of this T cell receptor (beta chain) is a study of circulating CD8 cells and anti-PD-1 response in melanoma (TCRdb year 2020). For the study in its entirety: Nivolumab was given to patients intravenously at 3 mg/kg every 2 weeks. The TCR repertoire analysis was performed on some 11 melanoma patients, comprising 7 non-responders and 4 responders. Patients with complete or partial responses were classified as responders, and patients with stable or progressive disease (RECIST v1.1) were classified as non-responders. Of the 13 patients in the melanoma cohort, anti-PD-1 was received as first-line therapy by seven patients, and prior targeted therapy or immunotherapy had been received by six patients. In on-treatment samples, a biotinylated anti-human IgG4 antibody was used to detect PD-1.

Using a BD FACSAria II cell sorter, four subsets defined by PD-1 and/or TIGIT were sorted from live CD3+CD8+TCRalphabeta+ cells. To characterize relevance to anti-PD-1 therapy response, circulating CD8 T cells were sorted into four subsets based on PD-1 and TIGIT expression. Both TCR alpha and TCR beta chains were sequenced from each sorted CD8 T-cell subset. Peripheral blood was drawn before the first anti-PD-1 injection and after two and four injections. Ficoll gradient centrifugation was used to isolate PBMCs immediately. Until use, PBMCs were cryopreserved in liquid nitrogen in RPMI containing around 20% FCS and about 10% DMSO. After thawing, PBMCs were stained with a viability dye and with antibodies against CD3, CD8alpha, TCRalphabeta, PD-1 and TIGIT. Total RNA was extracted with the RNeasy Kit, and a RIN above 7 was reached by every sample. As a fraction of the sample, this clonotype is large (0.1 to 1%). Its antigen is unknown. No base qualities exist here, and no much larger clone lies one base off it.

The data were produced on a NextSeq 500. The QIAseq Immune Repertoire RNA Library Kit, Human TCR Panel was used to prepare TCR libraries from 15 ng of total RNA. TCR libraries were sequenced on an Illumina NextSeq with a Mid Output V2 kit, using asymmetric 261x41 paired-end reads. Every TCR library was diluted to 3 to 5 nM, then pooled, denatured and loaded at 0.8 to 1 pM. The original pipeline was this. TCR FASTQ files were processed in the QIAGEN GeneGlobe Data Analysis Center, with downstream analysis in R 3.5.2. To get clonality, Shannon entropy was normalized by the log of the number of unique productive sequences and the result was subtracted from one. Fisher exact tests at 5% FDR, run separately within each subset, picked out TRA or TRB clonotypes whose abundance differed between baseline and M1. Differentially abundant clonotypes were grouped as emerging, expanding, contracting or non-expanding/contracting. Morisita's overlap index was used to measure how much repertoires overlapped between patients. In TCRdb, the public reads were trimmed at Q25 with fastp and aligned with MiXCR, with productive beta chains retained. Each CDR3 protein appears once, grouped with its most common genes and DNA. These V and J calls are TCRdb output, not the study's own analysis. This sample has 250 or so distinct CDR3 sequences in its table, and 3% to 3.5% of those were observed once. The ten largest account for 31% of the sample.

Relative to germline, V is 0 bases shorter and J is 5 bases shorter, with 15 bases between their ends. CDR1 and CDR2 are drawn from the germline V gene (reference sequence): SGHKS, YYEKEE. The CDR3 starts with the cysteine, ends with the phenylalanine, and has 15 residues. The read is trimmed to its CDR3 DNA, 45 bases read in frame from base 1. Overall results and qualifications from the work: The authors pointed out that the cohort included both treatment-naive and previously treated patients, and that this mix could influence the results. The DNEG repertoire had the highest diversity, the PD-1 and DPOS repertoires had similar and higher clonality, and the TIGIT repertoires had the lowest diversity. Since no tumor material could be accessed, the researchers instead assessed tumor reactivity using peptide assays on expanded sorted subsets. Only baseline and M1 samples from a small cohort with few responders were used in the published TCR repertoire comparisons. Repertoires were largely private between subsets, with under 8% of TRB clonotypes shared at M1; sharing was highest between DPOS and TIGIT. Because material was limited, most experiments were generally run without replicates.

The chain links TRBV5-5 with TRBJ2-7; the D region may be TRBD1 or TRBD2, each matching 5 bases equally. The sample in question was CD8+ T cells from PBMCs, obtained at baseline or after one month of anti-PD-1 therapy (not recorded which). This sequence originates from a human donor with melanoma. In nucleotide form, the sequence is TGTGCCAGCAGCTTGGAAGTGTCAGGGACCCACGAGCAGTACTTC. Its protein product is CASSLEVSGTHEQYF.